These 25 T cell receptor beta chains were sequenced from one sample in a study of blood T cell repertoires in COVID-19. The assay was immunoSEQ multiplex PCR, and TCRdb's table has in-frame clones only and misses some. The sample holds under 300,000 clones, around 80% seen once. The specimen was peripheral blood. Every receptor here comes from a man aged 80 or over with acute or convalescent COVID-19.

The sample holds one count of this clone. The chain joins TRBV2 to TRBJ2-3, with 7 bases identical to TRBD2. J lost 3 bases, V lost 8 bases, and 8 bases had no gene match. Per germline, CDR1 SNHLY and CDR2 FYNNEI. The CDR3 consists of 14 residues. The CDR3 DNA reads TGTGCCAGCGCCCGGGGGGAACCGACAGATACGCAGTATTTT. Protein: CASARGEPTDTQYF. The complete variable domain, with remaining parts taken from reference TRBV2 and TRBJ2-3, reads EPEVTQTPSHQVTQMGQEVILRCVPISNHLYFYWYRQILGQKVEFLVSFYNNEISEKSEIFDDQFSVERPDGSNFTLKIRSTKLEDSAMYFCASARGEPTDTQYFGPGTRLTVL.

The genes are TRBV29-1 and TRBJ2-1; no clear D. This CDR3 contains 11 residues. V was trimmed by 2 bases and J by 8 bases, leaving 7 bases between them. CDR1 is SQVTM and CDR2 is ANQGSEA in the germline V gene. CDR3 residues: CSVEFSDEQFF. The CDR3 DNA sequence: TGCAGCGTTGAATTTTCCGATGAGCAGTTCTTC.

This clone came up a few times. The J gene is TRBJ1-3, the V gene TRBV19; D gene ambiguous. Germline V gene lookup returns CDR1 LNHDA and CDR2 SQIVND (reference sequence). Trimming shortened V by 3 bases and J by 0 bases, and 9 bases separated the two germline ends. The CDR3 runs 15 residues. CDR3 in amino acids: CASSIGTNSGNTIYF. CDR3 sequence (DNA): TGTGCCAGTAGTATTGGCACAAACTCTGGAAACACCATATATTTT.

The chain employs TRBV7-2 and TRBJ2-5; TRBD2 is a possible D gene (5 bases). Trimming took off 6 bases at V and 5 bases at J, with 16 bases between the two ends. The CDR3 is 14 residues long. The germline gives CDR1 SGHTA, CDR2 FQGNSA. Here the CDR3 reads CASSLANPGETQYF. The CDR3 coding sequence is TGTGCCAGCAGTCTCGCGAATCCGGGGGAGACCCAGTACTTC. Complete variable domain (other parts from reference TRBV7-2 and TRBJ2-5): GAGVSQSPSNKVTEKGKDVELRCDPISGHTALYWYRQSLGQGLEFLIYFQGNSAPDKSGLPSDRFSAERTGGSVSTLTIQRTQQEDSAVYLCASSLANPGETQYFGPGTRLLVL.

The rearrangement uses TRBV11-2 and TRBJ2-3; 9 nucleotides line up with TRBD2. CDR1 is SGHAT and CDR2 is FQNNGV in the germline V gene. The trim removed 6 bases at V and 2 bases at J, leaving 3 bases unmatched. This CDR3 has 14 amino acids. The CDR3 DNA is TGTGCCAGCAGGCTAGCGGGGATCACAGATACGCAGTATTTT. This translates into CASRLAGITDTQYF.

CDR3 in DNA: TGTGCCAGTAAGAACCGGCAAGAGACCCAGTACTTC. Its protein is CASKNRQETQYF. The rearrangement uses TRBV19 and TRBJ2-5; no clear D gene. Trimming took 7 bases from V and 2 from J, leaving 8 bases between them. The CDR3 covers 12 residues. Germline V gene data show CDR1 as LNHDA and CDR2 as SQIVND (reference sequence).

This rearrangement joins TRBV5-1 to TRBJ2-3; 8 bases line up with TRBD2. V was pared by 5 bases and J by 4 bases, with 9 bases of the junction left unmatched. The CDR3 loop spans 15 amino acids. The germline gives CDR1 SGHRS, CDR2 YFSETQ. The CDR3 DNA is TGCGCCAGCAGTGAAGCGGGGGAAGGCCCAGATACGCAGTATTTT. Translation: CASSEAGEGPDTQYF.

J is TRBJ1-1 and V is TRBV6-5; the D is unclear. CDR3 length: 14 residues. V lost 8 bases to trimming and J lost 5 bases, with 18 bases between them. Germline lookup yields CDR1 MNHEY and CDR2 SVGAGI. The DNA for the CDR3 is TGTGCCAGCTCCACGACCCCTACGGGGACTGAAGCTTTCTTT. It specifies CASSTTPTGTEAFF.

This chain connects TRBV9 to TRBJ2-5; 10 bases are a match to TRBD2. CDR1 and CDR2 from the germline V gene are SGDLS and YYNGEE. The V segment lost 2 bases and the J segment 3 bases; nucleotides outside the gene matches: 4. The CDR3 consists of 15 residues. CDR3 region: CASSVSGRWEETQYF. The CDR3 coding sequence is TGTGCCAGCAGCGTTAGCGGGAGGTGGGAAGAGACCCAGTACTTC.

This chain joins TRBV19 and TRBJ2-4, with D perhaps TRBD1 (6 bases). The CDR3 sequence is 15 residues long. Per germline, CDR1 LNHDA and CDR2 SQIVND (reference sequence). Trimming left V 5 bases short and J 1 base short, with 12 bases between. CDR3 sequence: CASSSGQFAKNIQYF. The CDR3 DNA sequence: TGTGCCAGTAGTTCCGGACAGTTCGCCAAAAACATTCAGTACTTC.

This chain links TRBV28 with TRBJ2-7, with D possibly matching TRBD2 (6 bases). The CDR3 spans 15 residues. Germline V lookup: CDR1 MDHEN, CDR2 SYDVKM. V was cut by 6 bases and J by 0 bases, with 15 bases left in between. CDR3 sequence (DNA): TGTGCCAGCAGCCCCGGGGGAATCGACTCCTACGAGCAGTACTTC. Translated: CASSPGGIDSYEQYF. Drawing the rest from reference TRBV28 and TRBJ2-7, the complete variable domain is DVKVTQSSRYLVKRTGEKVFLECVQDMDHENMFWYRQDPGLGLRLIYFSYDVKMKEKGDIPEGYSVSREKKERFSLILESASTNQTSMYLCASSPGGIDSYEQYFGPGTRLTVT.

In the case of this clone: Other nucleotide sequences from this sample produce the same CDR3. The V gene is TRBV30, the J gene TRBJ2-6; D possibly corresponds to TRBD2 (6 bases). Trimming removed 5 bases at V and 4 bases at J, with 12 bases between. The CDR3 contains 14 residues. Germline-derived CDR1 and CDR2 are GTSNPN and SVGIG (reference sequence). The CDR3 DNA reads TGTGCCTGGTCCGGGGGAGCAGGGGCCAACGTCCTGACTTTC. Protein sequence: CAWSGGAGANVLTF. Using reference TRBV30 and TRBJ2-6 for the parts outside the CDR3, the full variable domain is SQTIHQWPATLVQPVGSPLSLECTVEGTSNPNLYWYRQAAGRGLQLLFYSVGIGQISSEVPQNLSASRPQDRQFILSSKKLLLSDSGFYLCAWSGGAGANVLTFGAGSRLTVL.

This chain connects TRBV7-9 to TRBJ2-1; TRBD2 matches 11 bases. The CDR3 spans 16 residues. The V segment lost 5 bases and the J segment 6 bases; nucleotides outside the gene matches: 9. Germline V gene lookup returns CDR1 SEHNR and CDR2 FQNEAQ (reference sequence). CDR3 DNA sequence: TGTGCCAGCAGCCCCCATGGGACTAGCGGAGGCAATGAGCAGTTCTTC. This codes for CASSPHGTSGGNEQFF.

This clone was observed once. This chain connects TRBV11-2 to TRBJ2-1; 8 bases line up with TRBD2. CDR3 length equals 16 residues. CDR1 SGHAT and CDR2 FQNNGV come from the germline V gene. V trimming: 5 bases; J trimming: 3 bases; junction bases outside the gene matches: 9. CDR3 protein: CASSPPGTRGYNEQFF. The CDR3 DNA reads TGTGCCAGCAGCCCCCCCGGGACTAGAGGCTACAATGAGCAGTTCTTC.

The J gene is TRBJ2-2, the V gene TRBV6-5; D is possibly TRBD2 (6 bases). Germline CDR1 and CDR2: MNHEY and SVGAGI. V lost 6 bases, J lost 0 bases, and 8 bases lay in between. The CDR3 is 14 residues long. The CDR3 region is CASRRLANTGELFF. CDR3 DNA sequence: TGTGCCAGCAGGCGACTAGCGAACACCGGGGAGCTGTTTTTT.

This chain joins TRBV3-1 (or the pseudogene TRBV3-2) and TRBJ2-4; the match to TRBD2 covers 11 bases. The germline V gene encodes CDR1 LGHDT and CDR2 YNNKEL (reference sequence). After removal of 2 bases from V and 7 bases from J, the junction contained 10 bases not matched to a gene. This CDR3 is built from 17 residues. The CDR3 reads CASSQRPNSGRANIQYF. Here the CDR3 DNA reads TGTGCCAGCAGCCAACGCCCCAATAGCGGGAGGGCGAACATTCAGTACTTC.

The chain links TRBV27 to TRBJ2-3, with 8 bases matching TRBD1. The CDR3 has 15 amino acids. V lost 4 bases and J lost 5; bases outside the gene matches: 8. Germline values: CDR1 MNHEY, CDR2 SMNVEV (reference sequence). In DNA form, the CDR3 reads TGTGCCAGCAGTTCCCTGACAGGGGTGGGAGATACGCAGTATTTT. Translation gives CASSSLTGVGDTQYF.

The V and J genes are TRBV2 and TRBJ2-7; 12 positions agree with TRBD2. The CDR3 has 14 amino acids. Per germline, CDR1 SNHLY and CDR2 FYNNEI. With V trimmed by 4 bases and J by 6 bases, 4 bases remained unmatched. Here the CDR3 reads CASSAGTSGREQYF. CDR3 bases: TGTGCCAGCAGTGCGGGGACTAGCGGGCGCGAGCAGTACTTC.

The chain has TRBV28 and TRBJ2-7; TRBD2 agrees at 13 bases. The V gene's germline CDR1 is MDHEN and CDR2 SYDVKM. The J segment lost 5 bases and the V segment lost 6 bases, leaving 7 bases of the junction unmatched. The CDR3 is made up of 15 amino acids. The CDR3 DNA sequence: TGTGCCAGCAGCAAGACTAGCGGGGGGTCCAACGAGCAGTACTTC. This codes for CASSKTSGGSNEQYF.

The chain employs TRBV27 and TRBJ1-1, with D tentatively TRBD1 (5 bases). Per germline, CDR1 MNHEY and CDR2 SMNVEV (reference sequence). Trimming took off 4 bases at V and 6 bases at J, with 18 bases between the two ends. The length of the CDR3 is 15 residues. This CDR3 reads CASSSEFGGFAEAFF. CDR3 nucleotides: TGTGCCAGCAGTTCAGAGTTCGGGGGTTTCGCTGAAGCTTTCTTT.

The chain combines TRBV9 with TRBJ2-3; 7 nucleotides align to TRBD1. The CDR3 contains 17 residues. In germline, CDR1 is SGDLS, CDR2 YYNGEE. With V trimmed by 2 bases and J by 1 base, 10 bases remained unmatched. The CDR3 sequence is CASSVGVGGYRTDTQYF. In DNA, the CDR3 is TGTGCCAGCAGCGTCGGGGTAGGGGGCTACCGCACAGATACGCAGTATTTT.

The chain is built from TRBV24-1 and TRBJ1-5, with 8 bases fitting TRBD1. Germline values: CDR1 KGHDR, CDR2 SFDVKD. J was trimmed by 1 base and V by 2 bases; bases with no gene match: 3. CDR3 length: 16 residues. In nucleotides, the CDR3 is TGTGCCACCAGTGATTCGGGACAGGCGAGCAATCAGCCCCAGCATTTT. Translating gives CATSDSGQASNQPQHF.

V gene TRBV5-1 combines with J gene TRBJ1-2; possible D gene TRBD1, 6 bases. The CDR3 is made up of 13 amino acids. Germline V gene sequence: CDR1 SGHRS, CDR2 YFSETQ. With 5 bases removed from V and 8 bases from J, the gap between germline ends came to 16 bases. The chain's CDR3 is CASRQDSIRGYTF. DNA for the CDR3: TGCGCCAGCAGGCAGGACAGTATTCGGGGCTACACCTTC.

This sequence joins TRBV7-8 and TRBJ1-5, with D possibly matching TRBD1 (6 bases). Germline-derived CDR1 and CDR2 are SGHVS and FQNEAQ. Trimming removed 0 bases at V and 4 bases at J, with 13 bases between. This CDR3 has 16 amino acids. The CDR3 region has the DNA TGTGCCAGCAGCTTAGCGCCTGGACAGATAAATCAGCCCCAGCATTTT. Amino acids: CASSLAPGQINQPQHF.

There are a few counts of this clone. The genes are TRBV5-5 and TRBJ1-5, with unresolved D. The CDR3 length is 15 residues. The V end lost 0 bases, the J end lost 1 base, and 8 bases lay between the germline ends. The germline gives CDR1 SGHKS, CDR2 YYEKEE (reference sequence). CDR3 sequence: CASSLAGRSNQPQHF. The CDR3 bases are TGTGCCAGCAGCTTGGCTGGCAGAAGCAATCAGCCCCAGCATTTT.